What follows describes a single T cell receptor beta chain. The source of the sample is a study of cytomegalovirus exposure and HLA in healthy donors. This CDR3 comprises 13 residues. The V and J ends lost 0 bases and 4 bases respectively, with 5 bases between them. Germline V gene lookup returns CDR1 SGHNT and CDR2 YYREEE (reference sequence). Primers for the PCR totalled 60 Vbeta and 13 Jbeta. The assay was immunoSEQ multiplex PCR, and TCRdb's table has in-frame clones only and misses some. This table holds roughly 160,000 clones, roughly 82% found once. This receptor was taken from a man in his fifties or sixties in good health and CMV-seropositive. The chain has TRBV5-4 and TRBJ2-1; D not certain. The sequencing sample was made of PBMCs. This chain's CDR3 is CASSLDRYNEQFF. CDR3 nucleotides: TGTGCCAGCAGCTTGGACAGATACAATGAGCAGTTCTTC.